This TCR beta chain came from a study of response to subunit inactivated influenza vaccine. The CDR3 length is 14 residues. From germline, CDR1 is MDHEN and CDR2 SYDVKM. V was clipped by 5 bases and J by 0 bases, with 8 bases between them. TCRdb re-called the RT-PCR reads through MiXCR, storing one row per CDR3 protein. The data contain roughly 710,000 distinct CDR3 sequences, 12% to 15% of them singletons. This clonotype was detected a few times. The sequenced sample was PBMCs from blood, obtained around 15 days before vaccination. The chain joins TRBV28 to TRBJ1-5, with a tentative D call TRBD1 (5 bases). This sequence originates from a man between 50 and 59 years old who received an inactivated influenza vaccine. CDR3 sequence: CASSGANSNQPQHF. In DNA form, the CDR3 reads TGTGCCAGCAGTGGGGCGAATAGCAATCAGCCCCAGCATTTT.